What follows are 2 T cell receptor beta chains derived from one specimen sequenced in a study of cytomegalovirus exposure and HLA in healthy donors (dated by TCRdb to 2015 to 2018). The library relied on the immunoSEQ multiplex PCR assay. The multiplex PCR relied on a mix of 60 forward primers for TCR Vbeta segments and 13 reverse primers for TCR Jbeta segments. In its TCRdb copy, this immuneACCESS table keeps in-frame sequences only and misses some clones. Where compared with another copy, unresolved V genes explain less than half of these, and the others have no known cause. The sample table shows 85,000 to 100,000 clones, and almost 85% are seen once. 4.5% to 7% of the sample is held by the ten biggest clonotypes. The sample comprised PBMCs. These receptors were taken from a woman aged 18-29 years in good health and CMV-seropositive.

This sequence joins TRBV5-1 and TRBJ1-5; tentatively, D is TRBD1 (6 bases). CDR3 length: 15 residues. Germline V gene lookup returns CDR1 SGHRS and CDR2 YFSETQ. Deletions cut 4 bases from V and 10 bases from J, with 21 bases between. The CDR3 protein is CASSQDEGGGRPQHF. For the CDR3, the DNA is TGCGCCAGCAGCCAGGACGAGGGGGGGGGACGACCCCAGCATTTT.

The gene calls are TRBV28 and TRBJ2-1, with D perhaps TRBD2 (6 bases). Trimming removed 6 bases at V and 8 bases at J, with 20 bases between. This CDR3 has 15 amino acids. Germline-derived CDR1 and CDR2 are MDHEN and SYDVKM. The CDR3 here is CASSSGSTSEDEQFF. CDR3 nucleotide sequence: TGTGCCAGCAGCTCCGGGAGTACTTCAGAGGATGAGCAGTTCTTC.